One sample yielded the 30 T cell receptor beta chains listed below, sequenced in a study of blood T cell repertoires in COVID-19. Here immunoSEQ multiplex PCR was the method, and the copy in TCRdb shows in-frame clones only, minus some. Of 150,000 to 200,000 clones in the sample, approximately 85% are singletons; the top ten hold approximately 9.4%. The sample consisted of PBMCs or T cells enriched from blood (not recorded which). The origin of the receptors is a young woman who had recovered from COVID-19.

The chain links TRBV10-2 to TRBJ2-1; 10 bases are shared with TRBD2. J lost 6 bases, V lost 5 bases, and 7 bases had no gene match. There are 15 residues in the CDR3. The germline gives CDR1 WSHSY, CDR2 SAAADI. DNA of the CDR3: TGCGCCAGCAGTCATACTAGCGGGGTGGGCAATGAGCAGTTCTTC. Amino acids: CASSHTSGVGNEQFF.

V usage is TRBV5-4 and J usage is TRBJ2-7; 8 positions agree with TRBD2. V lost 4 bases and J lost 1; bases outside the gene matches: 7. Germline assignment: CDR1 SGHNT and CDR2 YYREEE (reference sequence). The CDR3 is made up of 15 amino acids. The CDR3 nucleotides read TGTGCCAGCAGCGAAGGACTAGCCAGTTCCTACGAGCAGTACTTC. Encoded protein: CASSEGLASSYEQYF.

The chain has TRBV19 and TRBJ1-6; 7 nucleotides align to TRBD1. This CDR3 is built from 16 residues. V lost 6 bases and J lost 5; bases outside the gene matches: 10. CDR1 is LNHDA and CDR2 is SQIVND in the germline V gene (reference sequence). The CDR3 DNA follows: TGTGCCAGTAGCCGACAGACAGGGACGAATAATTCACCCCTCCACTTT. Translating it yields CASSRQTGTNNSPLHF.

The CDR3 nucleotides are TGCGCCAGCGCGGGGCAGGGGGATAAAAACATTCAGTACTTC. This sequence encodes CASAGQGDKNIQYF. This rearrangement joins TRBV4-1 to TRBJ2-4; a possible D gene is TRBD1 (7 bases). The V and J ends lost 8 bases and 4 bases respectively, with 15 bases between them. The germline gives CDR1 MGHRA, CDR2 YSYEKL. The CDR3 length is 14 residues.

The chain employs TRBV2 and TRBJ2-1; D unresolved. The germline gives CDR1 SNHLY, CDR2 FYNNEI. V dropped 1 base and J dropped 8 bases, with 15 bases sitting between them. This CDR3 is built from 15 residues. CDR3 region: CASSEGTHPVDEQFF. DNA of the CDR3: TGTGCCAGCAGTGAAGGAACCCATCCGGTCGATGAGCAGTTCTTC.

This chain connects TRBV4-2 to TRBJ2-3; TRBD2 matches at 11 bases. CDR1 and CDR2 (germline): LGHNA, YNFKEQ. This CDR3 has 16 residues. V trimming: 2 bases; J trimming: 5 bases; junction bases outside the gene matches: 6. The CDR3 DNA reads TGTGCCAGCAGCCAAATCCTAGCGGGAGGTGAAGATACGCAGTATTTT. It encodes CASSQILAGGEDTQYF.

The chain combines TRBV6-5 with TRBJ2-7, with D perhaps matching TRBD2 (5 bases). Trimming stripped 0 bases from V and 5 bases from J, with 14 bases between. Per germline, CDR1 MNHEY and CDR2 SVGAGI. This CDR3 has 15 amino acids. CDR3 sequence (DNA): TGTGCCAGCAGTTACTCCTCCGGGGAGCCCCACGAGCAGTACTTC. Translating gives CASSYSSGEPHEQYF.

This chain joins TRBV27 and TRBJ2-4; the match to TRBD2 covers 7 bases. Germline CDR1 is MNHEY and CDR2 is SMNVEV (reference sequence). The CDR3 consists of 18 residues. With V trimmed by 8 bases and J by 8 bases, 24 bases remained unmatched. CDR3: CASSDTTDLSGDRDIQYF. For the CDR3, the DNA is TGTGCCAGCTCTGATACGACCGACCTGAGCGGGGATAGAGACATTCAGTACTTC.

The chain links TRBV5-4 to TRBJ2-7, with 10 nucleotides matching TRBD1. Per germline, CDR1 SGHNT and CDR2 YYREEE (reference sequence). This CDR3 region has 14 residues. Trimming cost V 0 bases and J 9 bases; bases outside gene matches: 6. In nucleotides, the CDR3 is TGTGCCAGCAGCTTGGGACAGGGGGCGCCGACGCAGTACTTC. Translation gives CASSLGQGAPTQYF.

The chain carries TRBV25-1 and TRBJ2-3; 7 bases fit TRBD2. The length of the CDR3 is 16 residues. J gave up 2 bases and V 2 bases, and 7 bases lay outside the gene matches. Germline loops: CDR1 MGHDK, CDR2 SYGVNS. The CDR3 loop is CASSENPRGVTDTQYF. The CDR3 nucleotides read TGTGCCAGCAGTGAAAACCCCCGGGGGGTCACAGATACGCAGTATTTT. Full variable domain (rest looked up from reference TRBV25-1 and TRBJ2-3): EADIYQTPRYLVIGTGKKITLECSQTMGHDKMYWYQQDPGMELHLIHYSYGVNSTEKGDLSSESTVSRIRTEHFPLTLESARPSHTSQYLCASSENPRGVTDTQYFGPGTRLTVL.

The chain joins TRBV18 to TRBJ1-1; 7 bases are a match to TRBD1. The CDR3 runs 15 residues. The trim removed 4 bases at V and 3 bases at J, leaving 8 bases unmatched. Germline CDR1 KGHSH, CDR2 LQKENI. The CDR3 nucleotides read TGTGCCAGCTCACTTACACGCCAGGGGGACACTGAAGCTTTCTTT. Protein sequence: CASSLTRQGDTEAFF.

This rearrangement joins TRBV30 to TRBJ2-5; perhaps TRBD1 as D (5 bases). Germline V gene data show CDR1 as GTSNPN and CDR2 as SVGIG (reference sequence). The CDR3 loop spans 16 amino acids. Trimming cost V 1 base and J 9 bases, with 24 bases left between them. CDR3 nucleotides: TGTGCCTGGAGTGAAGATGTGCCAGGGCCCGACTCGGCCCAGTACTTC. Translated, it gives CAWSEDVPGPDSAQYF.

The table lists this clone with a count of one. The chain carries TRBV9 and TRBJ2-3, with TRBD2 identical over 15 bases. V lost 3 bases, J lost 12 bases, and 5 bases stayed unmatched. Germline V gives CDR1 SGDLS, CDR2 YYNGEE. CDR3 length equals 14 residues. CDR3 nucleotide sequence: TGTGCCAGCAGCGGCGGACTAGCGGGAGGGCTTCAGTATTTT. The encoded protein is CASSGGLAGGLQYF.

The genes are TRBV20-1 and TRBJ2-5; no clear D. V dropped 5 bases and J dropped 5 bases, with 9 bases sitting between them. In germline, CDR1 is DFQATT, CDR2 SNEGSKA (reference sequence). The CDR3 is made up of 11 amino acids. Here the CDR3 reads CSAGQVETQYF. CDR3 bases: TGCAGTGCTGGCCAAGTCGAGACCCAGTACTTC.

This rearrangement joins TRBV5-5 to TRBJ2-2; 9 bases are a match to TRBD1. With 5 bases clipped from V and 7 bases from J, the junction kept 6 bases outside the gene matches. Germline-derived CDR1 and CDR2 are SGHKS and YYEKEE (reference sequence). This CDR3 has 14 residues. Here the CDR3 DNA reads TGTGCCAGCAGGTCGGGACAGGGTGGCGGGGAGCTGTTTTTT. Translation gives CASRSGQGGGELFF.

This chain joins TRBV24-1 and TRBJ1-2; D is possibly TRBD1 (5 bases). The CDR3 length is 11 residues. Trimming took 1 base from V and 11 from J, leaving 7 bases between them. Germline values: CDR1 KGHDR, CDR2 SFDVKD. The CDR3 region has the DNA TGTGCCACCAGTGATTTTGGGGCTTACACCTTC. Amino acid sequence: CATSDFGAYTF.

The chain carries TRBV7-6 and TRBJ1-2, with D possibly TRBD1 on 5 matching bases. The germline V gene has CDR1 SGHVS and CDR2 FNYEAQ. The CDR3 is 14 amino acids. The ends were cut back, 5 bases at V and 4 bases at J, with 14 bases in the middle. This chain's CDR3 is CASSPGLPGYGYTF. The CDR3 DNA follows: TGTGCCAGCAGCCCAGGGCTCCCGGGCTATGGCTACACCTTC.

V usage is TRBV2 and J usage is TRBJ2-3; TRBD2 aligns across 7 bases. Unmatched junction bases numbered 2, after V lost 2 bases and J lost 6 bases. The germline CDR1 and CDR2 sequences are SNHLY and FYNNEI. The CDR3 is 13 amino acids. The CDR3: CASSELGGDTQYF. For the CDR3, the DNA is TGTGCCAGCAGTGAATTGGGAGGGGATACGCAGTATTTT.

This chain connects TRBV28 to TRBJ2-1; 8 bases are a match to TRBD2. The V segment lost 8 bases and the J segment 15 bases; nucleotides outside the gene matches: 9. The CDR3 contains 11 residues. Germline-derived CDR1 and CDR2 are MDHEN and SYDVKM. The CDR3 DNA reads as TGTGCCAGCGGACCCGGGGGGGAGGGGTTCTTC. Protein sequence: CASGPGGEGFF. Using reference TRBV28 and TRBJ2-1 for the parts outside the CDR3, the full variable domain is DVKVTQSSRYLVKRTGEKVFLECVQDMDHENMFWYRQDPGLGLRLIYFSYDVKMKEKGDIPEGYSVSREKKERFSLILESASTNQTSMYLCASGPGGEGFFGPGTRLTVL.

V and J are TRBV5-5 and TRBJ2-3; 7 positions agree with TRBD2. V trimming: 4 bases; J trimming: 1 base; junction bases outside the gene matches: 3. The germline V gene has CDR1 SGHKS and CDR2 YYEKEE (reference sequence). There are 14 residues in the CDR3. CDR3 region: CASSPRGGTDTQYF. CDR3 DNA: TGTGCCAGCAGCCCACGGGGGGGCACAGATACGCAGTATTTT.

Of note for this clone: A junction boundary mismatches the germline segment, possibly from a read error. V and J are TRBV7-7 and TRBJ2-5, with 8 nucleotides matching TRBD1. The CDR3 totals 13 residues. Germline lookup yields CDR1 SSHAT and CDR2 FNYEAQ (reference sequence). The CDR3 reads CASSKRQGETQYF. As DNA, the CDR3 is TGTGCTAGCAGCAAGCGACAGGGGGAGACCCAGTACTTC. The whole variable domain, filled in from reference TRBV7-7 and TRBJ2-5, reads GAGVSQSPRYKVTKRGQDVTLRCDPISSHATLYWYQQALGQGPEFLTYFNYEAQPDKSGLPSDRFSAERPEGSISTLTIQRTEQRDSAMYRCASSKRQGETQYFGPGTRLLVL.

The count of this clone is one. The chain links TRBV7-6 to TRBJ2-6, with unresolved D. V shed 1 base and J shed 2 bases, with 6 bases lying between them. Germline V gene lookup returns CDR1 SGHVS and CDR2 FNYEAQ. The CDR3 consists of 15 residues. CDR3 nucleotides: TGTGCCAGCAGCTTAGGGGCAGCTGGGGCCAACGTCCTGACTTTC. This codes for CASSLGAAGANVLTF.

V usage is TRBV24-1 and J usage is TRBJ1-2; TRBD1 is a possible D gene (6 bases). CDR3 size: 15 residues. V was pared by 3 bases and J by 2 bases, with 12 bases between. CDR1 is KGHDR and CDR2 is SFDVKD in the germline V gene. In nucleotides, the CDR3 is TGTGCCACCAGTGATCCCTCGGGGGGCAACTATGGCTACACCTTC. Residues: CATSDPSGGNYGYTF.

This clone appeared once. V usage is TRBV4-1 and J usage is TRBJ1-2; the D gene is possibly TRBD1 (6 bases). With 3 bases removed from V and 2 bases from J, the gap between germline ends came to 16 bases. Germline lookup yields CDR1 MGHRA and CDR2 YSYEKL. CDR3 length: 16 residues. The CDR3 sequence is CASSQRWGGENYGYTF. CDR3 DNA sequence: TGCGCCAGCAGCCAGAGGTGGGGGGGCGAAAACTATGGCTACACCTTC.

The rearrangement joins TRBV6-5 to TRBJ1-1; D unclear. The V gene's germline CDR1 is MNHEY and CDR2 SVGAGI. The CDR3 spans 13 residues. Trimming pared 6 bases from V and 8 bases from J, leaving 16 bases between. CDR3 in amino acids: CASSHSSPLEAFF. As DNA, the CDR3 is TGTGCCAGCAGCCACTCCTCCCCCCTCGAAGCTTTCTTT.

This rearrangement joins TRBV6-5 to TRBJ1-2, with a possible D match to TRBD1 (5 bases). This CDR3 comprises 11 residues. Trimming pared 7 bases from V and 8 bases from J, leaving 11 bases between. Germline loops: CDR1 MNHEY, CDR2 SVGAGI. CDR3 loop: CASTQGRGYTF. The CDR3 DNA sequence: TGTGCCAGCACTCAGGGTCGCGGCTACACCTTC.

CDR3 residues: CASSIARGLAGVQEQFF. The CDR3 DNA is TGTGCCAGTAGTATAGCAAGAGGACTAGCGGGAGTGCAGGAGCAGTTCTTC. The chain uses TRBV19 and TRBJ2-1; 13 bases are a match to TRBD2. In germline, CDR1 is LNHDA, CDR2 SQIVND (reference sequence). J lost 10 bases, V lost 1 base, and 10 bases had no gene match. The CDR3 spans 17 residues.

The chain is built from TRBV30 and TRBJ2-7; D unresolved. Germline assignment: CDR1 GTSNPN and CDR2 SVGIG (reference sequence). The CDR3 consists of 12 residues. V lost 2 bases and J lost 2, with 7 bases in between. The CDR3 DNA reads TGTGCCTGGAGTAGAGTAACCTACGAGCAGTACTTC. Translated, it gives CAWSRVTYEQYF.

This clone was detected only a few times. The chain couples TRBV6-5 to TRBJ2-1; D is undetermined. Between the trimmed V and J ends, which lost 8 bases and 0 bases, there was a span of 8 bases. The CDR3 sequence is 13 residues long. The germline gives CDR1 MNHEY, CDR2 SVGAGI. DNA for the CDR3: TGTGCCAGCTTTCCGAGCTCCTACAATGAGCAGTTCTTC. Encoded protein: CASFPSSYNEQFF.

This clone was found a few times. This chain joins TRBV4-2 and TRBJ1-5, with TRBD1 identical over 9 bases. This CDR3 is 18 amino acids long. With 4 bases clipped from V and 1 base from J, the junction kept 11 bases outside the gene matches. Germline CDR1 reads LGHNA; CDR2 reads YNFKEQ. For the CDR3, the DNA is TGTGCCAGCAGCCCTGAGGACAGGGGAACTTTGAGCAATCAGCCCCAGCATTTT. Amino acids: CASSPEDRGTLSNQPQHF.